What follows are 26 T cell receptor beta chains derived from one specimen sequenced in a study of human T cells and chemical hapten exposure. The time point was: healthy volunteer bleed at 2 weeks. Total RNA was isolated from whole blood that had not been fractionated. TCRdb reprocessed the RACE reads with MiXCR, giving one entry per CDR3 protein. The sample contains some 93,000 distinct CDR3 sequences, around 8.8% of which appear only once. Source material: whole blood. The receptor source for this set is a female donor in good health. Some clones in this sample may be carry-over from other donors' samples.

This clonotype was picked up a small number of times. The V call is TRBV7-9, the J call TRBJ2-1; perhaps TRBD1 as D (6 bases). This CDR3 is 16 amino acids long. The V and J ends lost 6 bases and 6 bases respectively, with 21 bases between them. CDR1 and CDR2 from the germline V gene are SEHNR and FQNEAQ (reference sequence). The CDR3 nucleotides read TGTGCCAGCAGACCTCAACAGGGAGAACTTTTCAATGAGCAGTTCTTC. Its protein product is CASRPQQGELFNEQFF.

This clonotype came up many times. The chain is built from TRBV28 and TRBJ2-7; TRBD1 agrees at 7 bases. With 5 bases clipped from V and 6 bases from J, the junction kept 10 bases outside the gene matches. Germline V CDR1 and CDR2: MDHEN, SYDVKM. This CDR3 has 14 amino acids. The CDR3 DNA reads TGTGCCAGCAGTCTCGGGACAGACTTCAGCGAGCAGTACTTC. Translated, it gives CASSLGTDFSEQYF.

This clonotype has just a few counts. The chain uses TRBV5-6 and TRBJ2-7; D unclear. In germline, CDR1 is SGHDT, CDR2 YYEEEE. V dropped 5 bases and J dropped 3 bases, with 18 bases sitting between them. The CDR3 contains 15 residues. CDR3 nucleotide sequence: TGTGCCAGCAGTTTGTCCTTAAGGGAATTCTACGAGCAGTACTTC. Amino acid sequence: CASSLSLREFYEQYF.

This clonotype was counted ten times or more. The rearrangement joins TRBV7-6 to TRBJ2-2; D could derive from TRBD1 or TRBD2 (5 bases each). Deletions cut 2 bases from V and 0 bases from J, with 13 bases between. CDR1 is SGHVS and CDR2 is FNYEAQ in the germline V gene. The CDR3 spans 17 residues. In DNA, the CDR3 is TGTGCCAGCAGCTTATGGTTGGGGGACGCGAACACCGGGGAGCTGTTTTTT. The encoded protein is CASSLWLGDANTGELFF.

Ten or more counts support this clonotype. The V gene is TRBV20-1, the J gene TRBJ1-2; a possible D gene is TRBD1 (6 bases). The CDR3 has 15 residues. Germline V gene data show CDR1 as DFQATT and CDR2 as SNEGSKA (reference sequence). V was cut by 4 bases and J by 0 bases, with 15 bases left in between. The DNA of the CDR3 is TGCAGTGCTACCCCCAGGACAGTTTCTAACTATGGCTACACCTTC. This codes for CSATPRTVSNYGYTF.

The chain recombines TRBV4-1 with TRBJ2-5, with TRBD2 matching over 9 bases. In germline, CDR1 is MGHRA, CDR2 YSYEKL. V shed 3 bases, J shed 4 bases, and the junction held 12 bases outside the gene matches. The CDR3 spans 17 residues. CDR3 in DNA: TGCGCCAGCAGCCAGGAACTTTCTAGCGGGATCGGAGAGACCCAGTACTTC. This translates into CASSQELSSGIGETQYF.

V and J are TRBV2 and TRBJ2-7, with D possibly TRBD2 on 6 matching bases. CDR3 length equals 14 residues. CDR1 is SNHLY, CDR2 FYNNEI, per germline. Trimming shortened V by 5 bases and J by 8 bases, and 19 bases separated the two germline ends. The CDR3 bases are TGTGCCAGCAGTAATTCGGCAGGGACTCCGAAGCAGTACTTC. Its translation is CASSNSAGTPKQYF.

This clonotype was seen repeatedly, ten times or more. The chain joins TRBV10-3 to TRBJ1-6; 7 bases line up with TRBD1. The CDR3 consists of 16 residues. V dropped 6 bases and J dropped 7; count of bases not matched to a gene: 12. Looked up from germline, CDR1 is ENHRY and CDR2 is SYGVKD. CDR3 loop: CAIRGTVGGANSPLHF. The DNA for the CDR3 is TGTGCCATCAGGGGGACGGTAGGGGGCGCGAATTCACCCCTCCACTTT.

This clonotype has at least ten counts. J is TRBJ2-1 and V is TRBV4-3; 7 bases align to TRBD2. Germline values: CDR1 LGHNA, CDR2 YSLEER. Trimming cost V 1 base and J 0 bases; bases outside gene matches: 3. CDR3 length equals 16 residues. CDR3 nucleotide sequence: TGCGCCAGCAGCCAAGGCCCTAGCGGCTCCTACAATGAGCAGTTCTTC. Translation: CASSQGPSGSYNEQFF.

The chain employs TRBV28 and TRBJ1-5, with TRBD1 matching 7 bases. The germline V gene has CDR1 MDHEN and CDR2 SYDVKM. J was trimmed by 0 bases and V by 6 bases; bases with no gene match: 5. CDR3 length: 15 amino acids. The CDR3 bases are TGTGCCAGCAGCCCGGGACAGTATAGCAATCAGCCCCAGCATTTT. Its translation is CASSPGQYSNQPQHF. Complete variable domain (other parts from reference TRBV28 and TRBJ1-5): DVKVTQSSRYLVKRTGEKVFLECVQDMDHENMFWYRQDPGLGLRLIYFSYDVKMKEKGDIPEGYSVSREKKERFSLILESASTNQTSMYLCASSPGQYSNQPQHFGDGTRLSIL.

This chain connects TRBV5-1 to TRBJ2-1; maybe TRBD2 (6 bases). This CDR3 is built from 14 residues. The germline gives CDR1 SGHRS, CDR2 YFSETQ. Trimming stripped 2 bases from V and 4 bases from J, with 10 bases between. DNA for the CDR3: TGCGCCAGCAGCTTCAGCGGGTCTTACAATGAGCAGTTCTTC. Protein: CASSFSGSYNEQFF.

In this sample, this clonotype turned up a few times. This rearrangement joins TRBV5-1 to TRBJ1-4; TRBD1 agrees at 9 bases. The germline gives CDR1 SGHRS, CDR2 YFSETQ. The CDR3 length is 15 residues. Losses at the gene ends were 0 bases for V and 7 bases for J; bases not matched to a gene: 4. CDR3 in amino acids: CASSLGTGDVEKLFF. CDR3 coding DNA: TGCGCCAGCAGCTTGGGGACAGGGGATGTTGAAAAACTGTTTTTT.

Points on this clonotype: A single base separates this from a much larger clone, so it may be a read error. This chain connects TRBV5-1 to TRBJ2-3, with D perhaps matching TRBD2 (5 bases). Trimming removed 1 base from V and 2 bases from J, with 17 bases in between. This CDR3 is built from 17 residues. From germline, CDR1 is SGHRS and CDR2 YFSETQ. The CDR3 spells CASSLSLATRDTDTQYF. CDR3 in DNA: TGCGCCAGCAGCTTGTCTTTGGCCACACGGGACACAGATACGCAGTATTTT.

This clonotype was observed a handful of times. The CDR3 DNA is TGTGCCAGCAGTTACTCAAGGACAGGGAGCTCCTACGAGCAGTACTTC. This translates into CASSYSRTGSSYEQYF. The chain couples TRBV6-5 to TRBJ2-7; TRBD1 aligns across 8 bases. V shed 0 bases and J 0 bases; nucleotides not matched to a gene: 4. The CDR3 consists of 16 residues. In germline, CDR1 is MNHEY, CDR2 SVGAGI.

This clonotype was seen repeatedly, ten times or more. V gene TRBV5-5 combines with J gene TRBJ2-3; a possible D gene is TRBD2 (5 bases). Trimming pared 2 bases from V and 5 bases from J, leaving 9 bases between. CDR3 length equals 13 residues. Germline V gene sequence: CDR1 SGHKS, CDR2 YYEKEE (reference sequence). The CDR3 region is CASSFEGQDTQYF. CDR3 bases: TGTGCCAGCAGCTTCGAGGGTCAAGATACGCAGTATTTT.

The sample holds a few counts of this clonotype. The chain uses TRBV19 and TRBJ2-1, with D possibly called TRBD1 or TRBD2 (5 bases each). Germline V gene sequence: CDR1 LNHDA, CDR2 SQIVND (reference sequence). Trimming took off 3 bases at V and 0 bases at J, with 12 bases between the two ends. The CDR3 has 16 residues. The CDR3 sequence: CASSILGDRSYNEQFF. In DNA form, the CDR3 reads TGTGCCAGTAGTATCCTGGGGGATCGCTCCTACAATGAGCAGTTCTTC.

This clonotype was observed a few times. The chain recombines TRBV5-1 with TRBJ2-7; weak D call: TRBD2 (6 bases). Trimming took off 3 bases at V and 3 bases at J, with 13 bases between the two ends. CDR1 and CDR2 (germline): SGHRS, YFSETQ. This CDR3 region has 14 residues. The CDR3 region is CASSSGGPLYEQYF. CDR3 in DNA: TGCGCCAGCAGCTCCGGAGGGCCTCTCTACGAGCAGTACTTC.

The chain links TRBV4-3 to TRBJ1-6; D may be TRBD1 (6 bases). V lost 4 bases, J lost 3 bases, and 10 bases lay in between. There are 15 residues in the CDR3. The V gene's germline CDR1 is LGHNA and CDR2 YSLEER. CDR3 DNA: TGCGCCAGCAGCCGGGAACAGGGCTATAATTCACCCCTCCACTTT. Translation: CASSREQGYNSPLHF.

Worth noting for this clonotype: One end of the junction fails to match germline, which may point to a read error. This sequence joins TRBV5-1 and TRBJ2-7; D not certain. Germline loops: CDR1 SGHRS, CDR2 YFSETQ. CDR3 size: 14 residues. CDR3 in amino acids: CASSLDASSSEQYF. The CDR3 coding sequence is TGCGCCAGCAGCTTGGATGCCTCCTCCTCCGAGCAGTACTTC.

The rearrangement uses TRBV5-4 and TRBJ2-1; no clear D. Per the germline V gene, CDR1 is SGHNT and CDR2 is YYREEE (reference sequence). The V and J ends lost 1 base and 2 bases respectively, with 13 bases between them. This CDR3 region has 16 residues. The CDR3 sequence: CASSLLGISTYNEQFF. The CDR3 coding sequence is TGTGCCAGCAGCTTGCTGGGCATAAGCACCTACAATGAGCAGTTCTTC.

This clonotype was seen only a few times. This CDR3 is CASSFQIGREAFF. In DNA, the CDR3 is TGTGCCAGCAGTTTTCAGATCGGGCGAGAAGCTTTCTTT. The chain has TRBV12-3 or TRBV12-4 and TRBJ1-1; D uncertain. The CDR3 has 13 amino acids. Trimming removed 3 bases from V and 8 bases from J, with 13 bases in between.

The V and J genes are TRBV28 and TRBJ1-1, with a possible D match to TRBD1 (6 bases). CDR1 is MDHEN, CDR2 SYDVKM, per germline. Trimming removed 4 bases from V and 2 bases from J, with 11 bases in between. The length of the CDR3 is 14 residues. As DNA, the CDR3 is TGTGCCAGCAGTTCGAGGACAGATAACACTGAAGCTTTCTTT. Translation gives CASSSRTDNTEAFF.

V gene TRBV7-9 combines with J gene TRBJ2-5, with D possibly matching TRBD2 (5 bases). In germline, CDR1 is SEHNR, CDR2 FQNEAQ (reference sequence). Trimming took 1 base from V and 5 from J, leaving 14 bases between them. This CDR3 is 15 amino acids long. CDR3 DNA sequence: TGTGCCAGCAGCTTAGTGATTGAGGGTGAGGAGACCCAGTACTTC. Residues: CASSLVIEGEETQYF.

The gene calls are TRBV25-1 and TRBJ2-1, with TRBD2 matching 7 bases. Losses at the gene ends were 4 bases for V and 5 bases for J; bases not matched to a gene: 8. CDR3 length: 15 amino acids. Germline V gene data show CDR1 as MGHDK and CDR2 as SYGVNS. CDR3 DNA sequence: TGTGCCAGCAGTGTAAGGACTAGATACAACAATGAGCAGTTCTTC. Residues: CASSVRTRYNNEQFF.

In this sample, this clonotype turned up a few times. This chain connects TRBV13 to TRBJ1-6; the D is unclear. The germline CDR1 and CDR2 sequences are PRHDT and FYEKMQ (reference sequence). The V and J ends lost 4 bases and 7 bases respectively, with 5 bases between them. This CDR3 is 12 amino acids long. Written as DNA, the CDR3 is TGTGCCAGCAGCTCCTTCAATTCACCCCTCCACTTT. It yields the protein CASSSFNSPLHF.

This clonotype was counted ten times or more. CDR3 bases: TGTGCCAGCCTCCCAAGGGGGCCCAGGAATTCACCCCTCCACTTT. Protein: CASLPRGPRNSPLHF. This chain joins TRBV2 and TRBJ1-6; the match to TRBD1 covers 7 bases. Germline V gene lookup returns CDR1 SNHLY and CDR2 FYNNEI. This CDR3 is 15 amino acids long. The V gene end was trimmed by 8 bases and the J gene end by 7 bases; junction bases not matched to a gene: 11.